Shown below are 29 T cell receptor beta chains from a single sample sequenced in a study of blood T cell repertoires in COVID-19. The data were produced by immunoSEQ multiplex PCR, yet TCRdb's version contains in-frame clones alone and is incomplete. The table records some 340,000 clones, around 83% of them present only once. Sequencing was performed on PBMCs or T cells enriched from blood (not recorded which). The receptors come from a woman between 45 and 60 years old who had recovered from COVID-19.

This sequence joins TRBV2 and TRBJ2-1; TRBD2 agrees at 14 bases. CDR3 length equals 20 residues. V trimming: 0 bases; J trimming: 2 bases; junction bases outside the gene matches: 9. The germline CDR1 and CDR2 sequences are SNHLY and FYNNEI. CDR3 DNA sequence: TGTGCCAGCAGTGAAGCGCTTTCGACTAGCGGGGGGGTGCCCTACAATGAGCAGTTCTTC. The encoded protein is CASSEALSTSGGVPYNEQFF.

The chain recombines TRBV7-8 with TRBJ1-5; a possible D gene is TRBD1 (5 bases). The CDR3 is 15 amino acids. V lost 5 bases to trimming and J lost 1 base, with 12 bases between them. Per germline, CDR1 SGHVS and CDR2 FQNEAQ. CDR3 residues: CASSHMGQSNQPQHF. CDR3 coding DNA: TGTGCCAGCAGCCATATGGGGCAAAGCAATCAGCCCCAGCATTTT.

The chain is built from TRBV30 and TRBJ1-1; 9 nucleotides line up with TRBD1. After removal of 1 base from V and 8 bases from J, the junction contained 5 bases not matched to a gene. This CDR3 comprises 13 residues. Per germline, CDR1 GTSNPN and CDR2 SVGIG (reference sequence). The CDR3 coding sequence is TGTGCCTGGAGTGGACTAACAGGGGGCGAAGCTTTCTTT. It translates to CAWSGLTGGEAFF.

The genes are TRBV24-1 and TRBJ2-3; D is unresolved. Germline lookup yields CDR1 KGHDR and CDR2 SFDVKD. The CDR3 runs 15 residues. Trimming took off 3 bases at V and 2 bases at J, with 11 bases between the two ends. The CDR3 sequence: CATSDELDFTDTQYF. CDR3 nucleotide sequence: TGTGCCACCAGTGATGAATTAGACTTCACAGATACGCAGTATTTT.

The chain employs TRBV30 and TRBJ2-2; 11 bases line up with TRBD2. V trimming: 4 bases; J trimming: 3 bases; junction bases outside the gene matches: 4. Germline V CDR1 and CDR2: GTSNPN, SVGIG (reference sequence). The CDR3 sequence is 15 residues long. DNA for the CDR3: TGTGCCTGGACCGTAGCGGGAGGGTACACCGGGGAGCTGTTTTTT. Amino acid sequence: CAWTVAGGYTGELFF.

The rearrangement joins TRBV7-2 to TRBJ2-1; 7 positions match TRBD1. CDR3 length: 13 residues. V was pared by 6 bases and J by 6 bases, with 5 bases of the junction left unmatched. The germline gives CDR1 SGHTA, CDR2 FQGNSA. CDR3 bases: TGTGCCAGCAGTCCTACAGGGGCCAATGAGCAGTTCTTC. Protein: CASSPTGANEQFF.

The chain carries TRBV11-3 and TRBJ1-1; D gene unclear. Germline values: CDR1 SGHNT, CDR2 YENEEA. Trimming cost V 3 bases and J 4 bases, with 3 bases left between them. The CDR3 spans 11 residues. This CDR3 is CASSFRTEAFF. The CDR3 region has the DNA TGTGCCAGCAGCTTCCGCACTGAAGCTTTCTTT.

V and J are TRBV10-3 and TRBJ1-1; tentative D call: TRBD1 (5 bases). The ends were cut back, 2 bases at V and 4 bases at J, with 11 bases in the middle. CDR1 and CDR2 (germline): ENHRY, SYGVKD. The CDR3 length is 14 residues. CDR3 amino acids: CAISEQGGITEAFF. CDR3 DNA sequence: TGTGCCATCAGTGAGCAGGGAGGTATCACTGAAGCTTTCTTT.

The CDR3 spells CASSYSQGSGANVLTF. The CDR3 DNA sequence: TGTGCCAGCAGTTACTCCCAGGGATCCGGGGCCAACGTCCTGACTTTC. This sequence joins TRBV6-5 and TRBJ2-6; a possible D gene is TRBD1 (5 bases). Germline CDR1 is MNHEY and CDR2 is SVGAGI. V lost 0 bases to trimming and J lost 4 bases, with 10 bases between them. The CDR3 has 16 amino acids.

This rearrangement joins TRBV20-1 to TRBJ2-1; 8 bases are shared with TRBD2. Germline V gene data show CDR1 as DFQATT and CDR2 as SNEGSKA (reference sequence). Losses at the gene ends were 3 bases for V and 6 bases for J; bases not matched to a gene: 19. This CDR3 spans 18 amino acids. The CDR3 is CSASSAGFSSGKPNEQFF. In nucleotides, the CDR3 is TGCAGTGCTAGTAGCGCAGGGTTTAGTAGCGGGAAACCCAATGAGCAGTTCTTC.

This clone has just one count. The rearrangement links TRBV7-9 to TRBJ1-1, with 9 positions matching TRBD1. The trim removed 4 bases at V and 4 bases at J, leaving 13 bases unmatched. CDR1 SEHNR and CDR2 FQNEAQ come from the germline V gene (reference sequence). CDR3 length: 17 amino acids. The CDR3 region is CASSWGTGRWGGTEAFF. Written as DNA, the CDR3 is TGTGCCAGCAGCTGGGGGACAGGGAGATGGGGTGGCACTGAAGCTTTCTTT.

The chain joins TRBV29-1 to TRBJ2-1, with D hard to call. CDR3 size: 12 residues. Looked up from germline, CDR1 is SQVTM and CDR2 is ANQGSEA. V was shortened by 8 bases and J by 5 bases, with 13 bases between the two germline ends. CDR3 region: CSIRWQHNEQFF. For the CDR3, the DNA is TGCAGCATCAGGTGGCAGCACAATGAGCAGTTCTTC.

This clone was seen only once. This sequence joins TRBV13 and TRBJ2-3; TRBD2 matches at 14 bases. The CDR3 has 19 amino acids. The germline V gene has CDR1 PRHDT and CDR2 FYEKMQ (reference sequence). With V trimmed by 2 bases and J by 1 base, 8 bases remained unmatched. The DNA for the CDR3 is TGTGCCAGCAGCTTACGACTAGCGGGGGGGCCTCAGGGCACAGATACGCAGTATTTT. Translating it yields CASSLRLAGGPQGTDTQYF.

Only one count was recorded for this clone. The chain links TRBV2 to TRBJ1-4; 7 bases fit TRBD1. Germline CDR1 is SNHLY and CDR2 is FYNNEI. There are 15 residues in the CDR3. V dropped 6 bases and J dropped 4; count of bases not matched to a gene: 8. The CDR3 here is CASRPPGQYNEKLFF. CDR3 nucleotides: TGTGCCAGCAGACCCCCGGGACAGTATAATGAAAAACTGTTTTTT.

The chain has TRBV18 and TRBJ2-6; D possibly corresponds to TRBD1 (5 bases). Deletions cut 5 bases from V and 4 bases from J, with 21 bases between. The CDR3 sequence is 18 residues long. The germline V gene encodes CDR1 KGHSH and CDR2 LQKENI. For the CDR3, the DNA is TGTGCCAGCTCAAAAGTTCCGACAGAAACTCTGGGGGCCAACGTCCTGACTTTC. It yields the protein CASSKVPTETLGANVLTF. The full variable domain, with the rest looked up from reference TRBV18 and TRBJ2-6, is NAGVMQNPRHLVRRRGQEARLRCSPMKGHSHVYWYRQLPEEGLKFMVYLQKENIIDESGMPKERFSAEFPKEGPSILRIQQVVRGDSAAYFCASSKVPTETLGANVLTFGAGSRLTVL.

The chain joins TRBV6-4 to TRBJ1-2; D remains unclear. V shed 6 bases and J shed 1 base, with 15 bases lying between them. Germline V gene lookup returns CDR1 MRHNA and CDR2 SNTAGT. The CDR3 covers 15 residues. CDR3 sequence reads: CASSPDHGVNYGYTF. CDR3 DNA: TGTGCCAGCAGCCCAGACCACGGAGTTAACTATGGCTACACCTTC.

The chain employs TRBV7-9 and TRBJ1-6; perhaps TRBD1 as D (5 bases). Trimming took off 4 bases at V and 9 bases at J, with 16 bases between the two ends. CDR1 and CDR2 (germline): SEHNR, FQNEAQ (reference sequence). CDR3 size: 15 residues. The CDR3 here is CASSYGQGFISPLHF. CDR3 nucleotide sequence: TGTGCCAGCAGCTATGGGCAGGGATTCATTTCACCCCTCCACTTT.

The rearrangement uses TRBV4-1 and TRBJ1-1; maybe TRBD1 (6 bases). The V gene's germline CDR1 is MGHRA and CDR2 YSYEKL. V was trimmed by 0 bases and J by 4 bases, leaving 12 bases between them. The CDR3 totals 15 residues. The DNA for the CDR3 is TGCGCCAGCAGCCAAGAAAGACAGGTGGTCACTGAAGCTTTCTTT. It yields the protein CASSQERQVVTEAFF.

The chain is built from TRBV4-3 and TRBJ2-7; D is perhaps TRBD2 (6 bases). Trimming shortened V by 0 bases and J by 3 bases, and 12 bases separated the two germline ends. The CDR3 runs 15 residues. Per germline, CDR1 LGHNA and CDR2 YSLEER. The CDR3, as DNA: TGCGCCAGCAGCCAAGATTACGGGAGTTACTACGAGCAGTACTTC. Residues: CASSQDYGSYYEQYF.

The chain is built from TRBV7-8 and TRBJ1-1; D gene ambiguous. V dropped 5 bases and J dropped 3 bases, with 13 bases sitting between them. CDR1 is SGHVS and CDR2 is FQNEAQ in the germline V gene. The length of the CDR3 is 14 residues. CDR3 bases: TGTGCCAGCAGCCACCGAAACCGGGACACTGAAGCTTTCTTT. It translates to CASSHRNRDTEAFF. Looking up the rest from reference TRBV7-8 and TRBJ1-1 gives the full variable domain: GAGVSQSPRYKVAKRGQDVALRCDPISGHVSLFWYQQALGQGPEFLTYFQNEAQLDKSGLPSDRFFAERPEGSVSTLKIQRTQQEDSAVYLCASSHRNRDTEAFFGQGTRLTVV.

V is TRBV7-3 and J is TRBJ2-3; 8 bases align to TRBD2. Germline loops: CDR1 SGHTA, CDR2 FQGTGA. With V trimmed by 1 base and J by 4 bases, 4 bases remained unmatched. The CDR3 extends over 15 amino acids. The CDR3 here is CASSLIGGGPDTQYF. The CDR3 nucleotides are TGTGCCAGCAGCTTAATCGGCGGGGGGCCAGATACGCAGTATTTT. The variable domain in full, with the rest retrieved from reference TRBV7-3 and TRBJ2-3, is GAGVSQTPSNKVTEKGKYVELRCDPISGHTALYWYRQSLGQGPEFLIYFQGTGAADDSGLPNDRFFAVRPEGSVSTLKIQRTERGDSAVYLCASSLIGGGPDTQYFGPGTRLTVL.

CDR3 nucleotides: TGTGCCAGCAGTTCAGGGCACGAAAAACTGTTTTTT. It encodes CASSSGHEKLFF. The chain is built from TRBV27 and TRBJ1-4; D is possibly TRBD1 (5 bases). There are 12 residues in the CDR3. Per the germline V gene, CDR1 is MNHEY and CDR2 is SMNVEV (reference sequence). Trimming cost V 4 bases and J 8 bases, with 8 bases left between them.

There are a few counts of this clone. The chain is built from TRBV3-1 (or the pseudogene TRBV3-2) and TRBJ1-1, with 8 bases lining up with TRBD1. CDR3 length: 13 amino acids. CDR1 and CDR2 (germline): LGHDT, YNNKEL (reference sequence). Germline trimming cut 4 bases from V and 7 bases from J; bases unmatched to any gene: 5. The CDR3: CASSRRGPREAFF. The CDR3 DNA reads as TGTGCCAGCAGCCGCAGGGGGCCACGTGAAGCTTTCTTT.

The rearrangement links TRBV27 to TRBJ1-6, with D perhaps matching TRBD1 (5 bases). CDR3 length: 16 amino acids. Trimming shortened V by 3 bases and J by 5 bases, and 14 bases separated the two germline ends. CDR1 is MNHEY and CDR2 is SMNVEV in the germline V gene (reference sequence). DNA of the CDR3: TGTGCCAGCAGTTTTGATAGGGGCGGTAATAATTCACCCCTCCACTTT. Residues: CASSFDRGGNNSPLHF.

The chain combines TRBV5-8 with TRBJ1-1; 8 bases fit TRBD1. Trimming removed 0 bases from V and 5 bases from J; junction bases left unmatched: 15. Germline V lookup: CDR1 SGHTS, CDR2 YDEGEE. There are 18 residues in the CDR3. CDR3 in amino acids: CASSLGRAGGYLETEAFF. CDR3 bases: TGTGCCAGCAGCTTGGGGAGGGCAGGGGGCTATCTGGAGACTGAAGCTTTCTTT.

The J gene is TRBJ1-6, the V gene TRBV30; D ambiguous. The CDR3 has 14 residues. The germline V gene encodes CDR1 GTSNPN and CDR2 SVGIG (reference sequence). V was cut by 2 bases and J by 6 bases, with 11 bases left in between. The CDR3 reads CAWSRELSNSPLHF. CDR3 bases: TGTGCCTGGAGTCGGGAGCTAAGTAATTCACCCCTCCACTTT.

This clone was detected only a few times. The chain carries TRBV7-2 and TRBJ2-1; no firm D call. This CDR3 region has 15 residues. Trimming stripped 0 bases from V and 4 bases from J, with 10 bases between. Germline V CDR1 and CDR2: SGHTA, FQGNSA. The chain's CDR3 is CASSLAPSVYNEQFF. The CDR3 DNA sequence: TGTGCCAGCAGCTTAGCGCCTTCAGTATACAATGAGCAGTTCTTC.

V is TRBV21-1 and J is TRBJ2-2; the table gives TRBD2 as D, unverified against the DNA. TRBV21-1 is deemed a pseudogene. This CDR3 has 15 amino acids. The CDR3 coding sequence is TGTGCCAGCAGCACTATAGCGAGCGTAACCGGGGAGCTGTTTTTT. It is translated as CASSTIASVTGELFF.

The CDR3 nucleotides read TGTGCCAGCAGTTTATGGTTGGAGGGGAGGGAGCTGTTTTTT. Its protein product is CASSLWLEGRELFF. J is TRBJ2-2 and V is TRBV28, with TRBD2 as a possible D gene (6 bases). Germline V gene sequence: CDR1 MDHEN, CDR2 SYDVKM. The V gene lost 0 bases and the J gene lost 9 bases, with 11 bases spanning the gap. The CDR3 covers 14 residues.